These 10 T cell receptor beta chains share one sample of origin, sequenced in a study of regulatory T cells in long-lasting Graves disease. Sequencing libraries for TCR beta were prepared with iRepertoire HTBI primers and Arm-PCR of CDR3 regions. TCRdb called the multiplex PCR reads again in MiXCR, with one record for every CDR3 protein. The sample records about 400,000 distinct CDR3 sequences, about 15% being singletons. Specified time point: newly diagnosed GD, antithyroid drugs for less than 3 months. After RNA was extracted from PBMCs, the TCR library was made from it. The sample was also linked to a second study, of T cells in Graves' hyperthyroidism and ophthalmopathy.

This specimen consisted of peripheral blood mononuclear cells (PBMCs), obtained at new diagnosis, from a patient treated with antithyroid drugs. All receptors come from a woman between 35 and 50 years old with Graves disease.

The chain joins TRBV6-9 to TRBJ2-7; the match to TRBD2 covers 8 bases. This CDR3 region has 15 residues. Germline CDR1 is MNHGY and CDR2 is SVAAGI. J gave up 3 bases and V 4 bases, and 8 bases lay outside the gene matches. CDR3 DNA: TGTGCCAGCAGTTCCTATAGCGGGACCGGCTACGAGCAGTACTTC. Protein product: CASSSYSGTGYEQYF.

This clonotype was detected many times. The chain couples TRBV12-3 or TRBV12-4 to TRBJ2-5; D gene ambiguous. There are 11 residues in the CDR3. The V and J ends lost 3 bases and 7 bases respectively, with 6 bases between them. The CDR3 nucleotides are TGTGCCAGCAGTTTTAGAGGGACCCAGTACTTC. This gives the protein CASSFRGTQYF.

This clonotype appeared many times. The CDR3 coding sequence is TGTGCCAGCAGTTACCCTGGAGCAGGGCAGGACTACACCTTC. This sequence encodes CASSYPGAGQDYTF. This chain uses TRBV6-2 or TRBV6-3 with TRBJ1-2; a weak D match, TRBD1 (5 bases). CDR3 length equals 14 residues. Trimming stripped 2 bases from V and 10 bases from J, with 17 bases between. The V gene's germline CDR1 is MNHEY and CDR2 SVGEGT.

This clonotype has just a few counts. This sequence joins TRBV7-2 and TRBJ2-5; D unclear. Germline loops: CDR1 SGHTA, CDR2 FQGNSA. The V end lost 4 bases, the J end lost 4 bases, and 10 bases lay between the germline ends. The CDR3 totals 13 residues. The DNA for the CDR3 is TGTGCCAGCAGCTCCCACGACATAGAGACCCAGTACTTC. It codes for CASSSHDIETQYF.

This clonotype showed up many times. In DNA, the CDR3 is TGTGCCAGCAGCTCGACTAGCAGAAATTTAAATTACGAGCAGTACTTC. Its protein product is CASSSTSRNLNYEQYF. The chain combines TRBV7-9 with TRBJ2-7; 7 bases map to TRBD2. From germline, CDR1 is SEHNR and CDR2 FQNEAQ (reference sequence). V lost 4 bases to trimming and J lost 4 bases; unmatched junction nucleotides: 13. The CDR3 contains 16 residues.

This clonotype has more than one count but fewer than ten. V is TRBV28 and J is TRBJ1-4; maybe TRBD1 (5 bases). Germline V gene sequence: CDR1 MDHEN, CDR2 SYDVKM. The CDR3 is made up of 14 amino acids. Between the trimmed V and J ends, which lost 2 bases and 8 bases, there was a span of 12 bases. CDR3 sequence reads: CASSLGQGPEKLFF. CDR3 nucleotide sequence: TGTGCCAGCAGTTTAGGGCAGGGACCGGAAAAACTGTTTTTT.

This clonotype occurred many times. The chain recombines TRBV9 with TRBJ2-7, with D possibly matching TRBD2 (5 bases). Germline CDR1 SGDLS, CDR2 YYNGEE. The CDR3 contains 14 residues. Deletions cut 3 bases from V and 4 bases from J, with 14 bases between. The CDR3 nucleotides read TGTGCCAGCAGCGCCCCGGGAAAGACGTACGAGCAGTACTTC. Translating gives CASSAPGKTYEQYF.

This clonotype was counted many times. The rearrangement joins TRBV15 to TRBJ2-7; D is undetermined. Germline values: CDR1 LNHNV, CDR2 YYDKDF (reference sequence). V was trimmed by 1 base and J by 2 bases, leaving 9 bases between them. The CDR3 is 14 amino acids. CDR3 nucleotide sequence: TGTGCCACCAGCAGAGGCCCAGGTCCCTACGAGCAGTACTTC. This codes for CATSRGPGPYEQYF. The whole variable domain, remainder taken from reference TRBV15 and TRBJ2-7, is DAMVIQNPRYQVTQFGKPVTLSCSQTLNHNVMYWYQQKSSQAPKLLFHYYDKDFNNEADTPDNFQSRRPNTSFCFLDIRSPGLGDTAMYLCATSRGPGPYEQYFGPGTRLTVT.

The sample holds many counts of this clonotype. This sequence joins TRBV11-2 and TRBJ2-1; no clear D gene. Deletions cut 5 bases from V and 8 bases from J, with 7 bases between. CDR3 length equals 11 residues. Germline V lookup: CDR1 SGHAT, CDR2 FQNNGV. Here the CDR3 DNA reads TGTGCCAGCAGCGTTAGTCATGAGCAGTTCTTC. It encodes CASSVSHEQFF.

Turning to this clonotype: This could be a read error, since a much larger clone is one nucleotide away. The genes are TRBV7-3 and TRBJ2-3, with D possibly matching TRBD1 (6 bases). The germline gives CDR1 SGHTA, CDR2 FQGTGA. This CDR3 is built from 15 residues. In nucleotides, the CDR3 is TGTGCCAGCAGCTTAACGGGGGCTACCACAGATACGCAGTCTTTT. Its translation is CASSLTGATTDTQSF. Full variable domain (remainder filled in from reference TRBV7-3 and TRBJ2-3): GAGVSQTPSNKVTEKGKYVELRCDPISGHTALYWYRQSLGQGPEFLIYFQGTGAADDSGLPNDRFFAVRPEGSVSTLKIQRTERGDSAVYLCASSLTGATTDTQSFGPGTRLTVL.